This T cell receptor beta chain is drawn from a study of cytotoxic CD8 clonotypes in ibrutinib-treated CLL. The table came from immunoSEQ multiplex PCR; TCRdb's copy has only in-frame clones and leaves some out. The sample consists of 100,000 or so clones, approximately 58% of them appearing once. The germline gives CDR1 SGHTS, CDR2 YDEGEE. Trimming at V came to 5 bases and at J to 14 bases, leaving 5 bases not matched to a gene. This CDR3 comprises 12 residues. The rearrangement links TRBV5-8 to TRBJ1-6; 9 bases are a match to TRBD1. This TCR came from a human donor with chronic lymphocytic leukemia. The material was PBMCs, obtained after 24 months of ibrutinib treatment. The CDR3 DNA reads TGTGCCAGCAGTCTACAGGGGGCATCCCTCCACTTT. The encoded protein is CASSLQGASLHF.